The 2 T cell receptor beta chains below were found in one sample sequenced in a study of Tregs in tolerant kidney transplant recipients. The protocol was immunoSEQ multiplex PCR, while the TCRdb copy is restricted to in-frame clones and leaves out a portion. This sample has fewer than 150,000 clones, with about 90% found just once. The source material was CD4+ T cells from blood. All receptors come from a human donor in good health.

The gene calls are TRBV28 and TRBJ1-2; maybe TRBD1 (6 bases). Germline V gene lookup returns CDR1 MDHEN and CDR2 SYDVKM. This CDR3 has 16 amino acids. The V end lost 5 bases, the J end lost 2 bases, and 18 bases lay between the germline ends. The CDR3 DNA follows: TGTGCCAGCAGTCCCCCGGGGGGCGTCATGAACTATGGCTACACCTTC. Translated, it gives CASSPPGGVMNYGYTF.

The V gene is TRBV11-3, the J gene TRBJ2-3, with 7 bases fitting TRBD1. The trim removed 4 bases at V and 6 bases at J, leaving 1 base unmatched. CDR1 is SGHNT and CDR2 is YENEEA in the germline V gene. This CDR3 region has 12 residues. The CDR3 loop reads CASSSRGDTQYF. DNA for the CDR3: TGTGCCAGCAGCTCCAGGGGGGATACGCAGTATTTT.